This section outlines one T cell receptor beta chain sequence together with its context. This clonotype was found a few times. Its antigen target is currently unknown. Base-call qualities are not available, and no considerably larger clone is one nucleotide away. The receptor library was made with RT-PCR. The sequencer listed for this sample is Illumina HiSeq 2500. The raw public data were reprocessed by TCRdb itself: fastp quality trimming at Q25, MiXCR clonotype calling, in-frame beta chains only. Identical CDR3 proteins give one entry, which carries the most common genes and DNA. The sample table lists 560,000 or so distinct CDR3 sequences, 7.6% of them with a count of one. The ten largest account for 10% to 15% of the sample. The sample originates from a study of response to subunit inactivated influenza vaccine (dated by TCRdb to the late 2010s). General notes on the study: Deep quantitative profiling of the T cell receptor repertoire was used in the study to follow responses to a trivalent subunit inactivated influenza vaccine.

General study outcomes and caveats: The authors proposed that each seasonal influenza vaccination may bring in only a limited number of new T cells.

From V the trimming removes 5 bases and from J it removes 4 bases, while the gene matches leave 17 bases of the junction unaccounted for. The CDR3 runs 18 residues from the cysteine to the phenylalanine. CDR3 DNA is the only sequence kept; it has 54 bases, read in frame from the first base. Based on the germline V gene (reference sequence), the CDR1 and CDR2 sequences are SGHAT and FQDESV. The clonotype was recovered from a man aged 45 to 70 who received an inactivated influenza vaccine. Donor details come from another sample of the same person, matched by shared clones. Sequenced here: PBMCs from blood, sampled about 24 months after vaccination. The chain is encoded by TRBV11-1 joined to TRBJ2-7, and 10 junction bases match TRBD2. CDR3 loop: CASSPWASGSPERYEQYF. The sequenced DNA is TGTGCCAGCAGCCCCTGGGCTAGCGGGAGCCCCGAAAGATACGAGCAGTACTTC.